A selection of T cell receptor beta chains follows, all from one sample in a study of shared clonotypes between healthy human individuals. Sequencing used immunoSEQ multiplex PCR; TCRdb keeps in-frame clones, though not all of them. The table records 450,000 to 700,000 clones, roughly 96% of them present only once. The sequencing input was naive CD8+ T cells sorted from blood. Receptors were obtained from a woman in her 30s in good health. Both conserved end residues are part of each CDR3. The D gene is left open where the match is weak. Where a row states a size, it is once, few, many or the class of an expanded clone; other rows omit it.

TRBD1 TRBJ2-7 - TRBV7-6 CASSLDGTGAYEQYF TGTGCCAGCAGCTTAGACGGGACAGGGGCCTACGAGCAGTACTTC
TRBD1 TRBJ1-4 - TRBV4-1 CASSLRYTTGGENEKLFF TGCGCCAGCAGCCTACGCTACACGACAGGGGGTGAAAATGAAAAACTGTTTTTT
- TRBJ2-1 - TRBV5-6 CASSSYRRNEQFF TGTGCCAGCAGCTCCTACCGACGCAATGAGCAGTTCTTC
- TRBJ2-3 - TRBV5-4 CASSLPGLPTDTQYF TGTGCCAGCAGCTTGCCGGGACTCCCCACAGATACGCAGTATTTT
- TRBJ2-7 - TRBV13 CASSLGTGYEQYF TGTGCCAGCAGCTTAGGTACAGGCTACGAGCAGTACTTC
- TRBJ2-1 - TRBV11-2 CASSSILAGVYNEQFF -
TRBD2 TRBJ2-7 - TRBV5-1 CASSPLGGEGEQYF TGCGCCAGCAGCCCTCTCGGAGGGGAGGGCGAGCAGTACTTC
- TRBJ2-7 - TRBV5-4 CASSLVGGGAIEQYF TGTGCCAGCAGCTTGGTAGGAGGGGGCGCGATCGAGCAGTACTTC
- TRBJ2-7 - TRBV5-8 CASSLFADYEQYF TGTGCCAGCAGCTTGTTTGCCGACTACGAGCAGTACTTC
- TRBJ2-2 - TRBV7-2 CASSLPDRVARNTGELFF TGTGCCAGCAGCCTACCCGACAGAGTAGCGAGGAACACCGGGGAGCTGTTTTTT
- TRBJ2-1 - TRBV7-9 CASSFGGYNEQFF TGTGCCAGCAGCTTCGGCGGTTACAATGAGCAGTTCTTC
TRBD2 TRBJ2-2 - TRBV9 CASSARPGLAPTGELFF TGTGCCAGCAGCGCGCGACCGGGACTAGCTCCCACCGGGGAGCTGTTTTTT
TRBD1 TRBJ2-7 - TRBV29-1 CSARQGLSYEQYF TGCAGCGCCCGACAGGGCCTCTCCTACGAGCAGTACTTC
- TRBJ2-5 - TRBV11-1 CASSLVIGWGQETQYF TGTGCCAGCAGCTTAGTTATCGGCTGGGGGCAAGAGACCCAGTACTTC
- TRBJ1-2 - TRBV14 CASSPHDSYGYTF TGTGCCAGCAGCCCCCATGACAGCTATGGCTACACCTTC
TRBD1 TRBJ2-7 once TRBV5-1 CASSPGQGNEQYF TGCGCCAGCAGCCCGGGACAGGGCAACGAGCAGTACTTC
TRBD2 TRBJ2-1 - TRBV11-2 CASSLDVGGTTNEQFF TGTGCCAGCAGCTTAGATGTGGGAGGGACGACAAATGAGCAGTTCTTC